The 17 T cell receptor beta chains presented below share a single source sample, sequenced in a study of cytomegalovirus exposure and HLA in healthy donors. The PCR made use of 60 Vbeta and 13 Jbeta primers. TCRdb's table, derived via immunoSEQ multiplex PCR, lists solely in-frame clones and lacks some. Among approximately 180,000 clones, 70% to 75% were seen once, and the ten largest hold 2.9%. Sequencing used PBMCs. All receptors come from a male donor in good health and CMV-seronegative.

This clone was seen once. V and J are TRBV4-1 and TRBJ1-2; TRBD1 might be the D (6 bases). The CDR3 consists of 15 residues. Germline V gene lookup returns CDR1 MGHRA and CDR2 YSYEKL. The V gene lost 1 base and the J gene lost 1 base, with 10 bases spanning the gap. CDR3 in DNA: TGCGCCAGCAGCCAAGTGGACAGAAATAACTATGGCTACACCTTC. Translation: CASSQVDRNNYGYTF.

The J gene is TRBJ2-1, the V gene TRBV2; TRBD2 matches 8 bases. V was clipped by 9 bases and J by 8 bases; unmatched bases: 6. Germline values: CDR1 SNHLY, CDR2 FYNNEI. The CDR3 length is 12 residues. CDR3 nucleotides: TGTGCCAGAGGACTAGCATGGGATGAGCAGTTCTTC. Translating it yields CARGLAWDEQFF.

The rearrangement uses TRBV5-1 and TRBJ2-1, with 8 bases that match TRBD1. With V trimmed by 1 base and J by 7 bases, 7 bases remained unmatched. This CDR3 is 15 amino acids long. The germline gives CDR1 SGHRS, CDR2 YFSETQ. CDR3 nucleotide sequence: TGCGCCAGCAGCTTGAGGCAGGGGGCCCCGAATGAGCAGTTCTTC. Amino acid sequence: CASSLRQGAPNEQFF.

This chain joins TRBV5-4 and TRBJ2-1, with D possibly TRBD2 on 5 matching bases. From germline, CDR1 is SGHNT and CDR2 YYREEE (reference sequence). Trimming took off 4 bases at V and 7 bases at J, with 9 bases between the two ends. CDR3 length: 12 residues. For the CDR3, the DNA is TGTGCCAGCAGCAGGACGGGGAATGAGCAGTTCTTC. Translated: CASSRTGNEQFF.

A note on this clone: Other nucleotide sequences in the sample specify the same CDR3. The gene calls are TRBV25-1 and TRBJ2-5; the match to TRBD2 covers 7 bases. V was clipped by 1 base and J by 3 bases; unmatched bases: 5. The germline gives CDR1 MGHDK, CDR2 SYGVNS. This CDR3 has 15 amino acids. CDR3: CASSELGGTKETQYF. CDR3 nucleotide sequence: TGTGCCAGCAGTGAATTGGGGGGGACTAAAGAGACCCAGTACTTC.

The chain couples TRBV13 to TRBJ2-7, with 8 bases lining up with TRBD2. The ends lost 4 bases at V and 3 bases at J; junction bases unmatched: 8. Germline-derived CDR1 and CDR2 are PRHDT and FYEKMQ (reference sequence). The CDR3 totals 15 residues. CDR3 bases: TGTGCCAGCAGCTATCCGCTAGCGGGCCGCTACGAGCAGTACTTC. Residues: CASSYPLAGRYEQYF. Full variable domain (outside the CDR3, taken from reference TRBV13 and TRBJ2-7): AAGVIQSPRHLIKEKRETATLKCYPIPRHDTVYWYQQGPGQDPQFLISFYEKMQSDKGSIPDRFSAQQFSDYHSELNMSSLELGDSALYFCASSYPLAGRYEQYFGPGTRLTVT.

The V and J genes are TRBV5-3 and TRBJ1-5; D is unresolved. TRBV5-3 is annotated as an ORF whose role is uncertain. This CDR3 has 14 residues. V lost 3 bases and J lost 0, with 7 bases in between. The DNA for the CDR3 is TGTGCCAGAAGCTCAGACACTAGCAATCAGCCCCAGCATTTT. It translates to CARSSDTSNQPQHF.

In this sample, this clone turned up once. The chain links TRBV6-5 to TRBJ1-6; 7 bases align to TRBD1. The CDR3 runs 14 residues. The germline V gene has CDR1 MNHEY and CDR2 SVGAGI. V shed 6 bases, J shed 7 bases, and the junction held 6 bases outside the gene matches. The CDR3 DNA is TGTGCCAGCAGCACCGGGACAGAGAATTCACCCCTCCACTTT. It codes for CASSTGTENSPLHF.

The chain combines TRBV7-9 with TRBJ2-1, with TRBD2 matching over 10 bases. The junction had 8 bases not matched to a gene; V was cut back by 0 bases and J by 0 bases. Germline assignment: CDR1 SEHNR and CDR2 FQNEAQ (reference sequence). The CDR3 extends over 19 amino acids. The CDR3 sequence: CASSLANGLAVSSYNEQFF. CDR3 nucleotides: TGTGCCAGCAGCTTAGCGAACGGACTAGCGGTGAGCTCCTACAATGAGCAGTTCTTC.

This chain connects TRBV2 to TRBJ2-7; TRBD2 is a possible D gene (6 bases). CDR3 length: 13 amino acids. Germline V gene data show CDR1 as SNHLY and CDR2 as FYNNEI. Trimming removed 7 bases at V and 3 bases at J, with 13 bases between. CDR3 DNA: TGTGCCAGCACCGGGGGAGCGAACTACGAGCAGTACTTC. Translating it yields CASTGGANYEQYF.

The chain is built from TRBV6-5 and TRBJ2-7; 8 bases agree with TRBD1. The length of the CDR3 is 12 residues. J gave up 7 bases and V 5 bases, and 4 bases lay outside the gene matches. CDR1 MNHEY and CDR2 SVGAGI come from the germline V gene. Written as DNA, the CDR3 is TGTGCCAGCAGTCGGACAGGGAGGGAGCAGTACTTC. Protein product: CASSRTGREQYF.

The chain carries TRBV6-5 and TRBJ1-1, with D unresolved. The germline V gene has CDR1 MNHEY and CDR2 SVGAGI. V lost 5 bases and J 1 base, leaving 5 bases between the germline ends. The length of the CDR3 is 12 residues. The CDR3 spells CASSTENTEAFF. Here the CDR3 DNA reads TGTGCCAGCAGTACAGAGAACACTGAAGCTTTCTTT.

The rearrangement joins TRBV6-1 to TRBJ2-5; TRBD2 aligns across 8 bases. The CDR3 covers 14 residues. Germline CDR1 MNHNS, CDR2 SASEGT. J gave up 4 bases and V 5 bases, and 6 bases lay outside the gene matches. The CDR3 DNA sequence: TGTGCCAGCAGTTTTCGACTAGCGCGAGAGACCCAGTACTTC. Protein product: CASSFRLARETQYF.

This clone was counted a few times. The rearrangement uses TRBV28 and TRBJ1-5, with TRBD1 identical over 8 bases. There are 14 residues in the CDR3. V gave up 10 bases and J gave up 6 bases; unmatched junction bases: 11. Germline V gives CDR1 MDHEN, CDR2 SYDVKM. The CDR3 reads CAIGQGVGIQPQHF. CDR3 nucleotide sequence: TGTGCCATTGGACAGGGCGTTGGAATTCAGCCCCAGCATTTT.

The V gene is TRBV28, the J gene TRBJ2-3, with D maybe TRBD2 (6 bases). The CDR3 runs to 17 residues. CDR1 is MDHEN and CDR2 is SYDVKM in the germline V gene. The ends were cut back, 1 base at V and 0 bases at J, with 14 bases in the middle. CDR3 loop: CASSLLGGGLSTDTQYF. CDR3 coding DNA: TGTGCCAGCAGTTTATTGGGGGGTGGGCTGAGCACAGATACGCAGTATTTT.

Here the CDR3 reads CASSMGQGAGELFF. CDR3 sequence (DNA): TGTGCCAGTAGTATGGGACAGGGAGCCGGGGAGCTGTTTTTT. The V call is TRBV19, the J call TRBJ2-2; 9 bases fit TRBD1. Per the germline V gene, CDR1 is LNHDA and CDR2 is SQIVND (reference sequence). The CDR3 contains 14 residues. V lost 3 bases to trimming and J lost 6 bases; unmatched junction nucleotides: 2.

This clone was counted a single time. The rearrangement links TRBV4-2 to TRBJ2-1, with 8 bases that match TRBD2. This CDR3 spans 18 amino acids. Germline V gene data show CDR1 as LGHNA and CDR2 as YNFKEQ. J gave up 3 bases and V 4 bases, and 14 bases lay outside the gene matches. This CDR3 reads CASSPLGSGEGLYNEQFF. The CDR3 DNA follows: TGTGCCAGCAGCCCCCTGGGTAGCGGGGAGGGCCTCTACAATGAGCAGTTCTTC.